This record looks at one T cell receptor beta chain sequence and its context. This clonotype has only a few counts. Its antigen remains undetermined. No base-level quality is on record; no much larger clone is a single base apart. Libraries were built with 5' RACE. The instrument was an Illumina HiSeq 2500. A second PCR of about 6 to 11 cycles was performed with a sample-barcoded 5' primer and a J-beta primer mix. A unique molecular identifier was introduced onto each TCR beta cDNA molecule by a template-switch 5' adaptor carrying 12 random nucleotides. Each sample yielded at least 3 million CDR3-containing paired-end reads. First-strand cDNA was synthesized from all RNA with the Mint cDNA synthesis kit, primed by a TRBC-specific oligonucleotide. All cDNA was treated with uracil-DNA glycosylase and then went through a first 18-cycle PCR with the universal primers M1SS and BC2_uni_R. The source study handled its data this way. For normalization, 1 million high-quality reads, each with a distinct molecular identifier, were randomly selected from each sample. Reads sharing molecular identifiers were discarded rather than binned into consensus sequences. MiTCR, run with a Q25 quality threshold and the strictest error-elimination algorithm, handled CDR3 identification, clonotype clustering and error correction. A nonparametric unseen species model using Euler transformation provided a lower-bound estimate of total TCR beta diversity. TCRdb reprocessing: public reads trimmed at Q25 with fastp, clones called with MiXCR, in-frame beta chains kept. Every entry covers one CDR3 protein and lists the most common genes and DNA from its rows. The V and J calls, along with clone size, are taken from TCRdb and not from the paper's own processing. This sample has roughly 1,300,000 distinct CDR3 sequences in its table, and 59% of those were observed once. The ten largest clonotypes hold roughly 6.3% of the sample.

The 40 or so donors, aged about 6 to 100 years, were systemically healthy Caucasian individuals from Russia. Around 9.7 milliliters of peripheral blood were collected from each donor into EDTA-treated Vacutainer tubes. Ficoll-Paque density-gradient centrifugation was used to isolate PBMCs, with at least 7 million per sample. Trizol reagent was used to extract total RNA from the PBMCs, yielding at least 5 micrograms per sample. The percentages of naive CD45RAhigh/CD27high T cells were determined by flow cytometry on a PBMC aliquot from every donor. The sample is drawn from a study of blood T cells in healthy people across ages (dated by TCRdb to the mid-2010s). Broadly, across the study: In model experiments, roughly one uniquely barcoded TCR beta cDNA molecule per two T cells was captured by template switching. To track age-related changes in TCR beta repertoire diversity, the study relied on deep sequencing normalized with unique cDNA molecular identifiers. Donors were grouped into four age groups: young (average approximately 15 years), middle-aged (roughly 37), aged (over 55) and long-lived (82). Donors of different ages were randomly distributed across sequencing lanes to avoid experimental bias. The study analyzed two additional independent replicas of 1 million unique cDNA reads from the same blood draw for two donors, one aged 18 to 29 and one aged 80 or older.

General findings and caveats noted by the study authors: Estimates of total diversity based on one million sequenced T cells were regarded as lower bounds and as underestimates. Observed TCR beta diversity correlated strongly with the percentage of naive T cells measured by flow cytometry. Because profiling used bulk unsorted PBMCs, naive and antigen-experienced compartments could not be compared conclusively. Because the CMV infection status of the donors was unknown, age-related changes in expanded clonotypes may potentially have been confounded. As age increased, observed TCR beta diversity per million T cells dropped in a roughly linear way, and a significant reduction was already evident by age roughly 40. Compared with the aged group, the long-lived group had more naive CD4+ T cells, fewer expanded clones and increased TCR diversity, suggesting age selection.

The sequence derives from a man aged 18 to 29 in good health. Sequenced input: blood.

The CDR3 reads CSVEVVAGETQYF. DNA sequence: TGCAGCGTTGAAGTCGTCGCGGGAGAGACCCAGTACTTC. The rearranged chain carries TRBV29-1 and TRBJ2-5; TRBD2 is possibly the D segment (5 matching bases). For CDR1 and CDR2, the germline V gene lists SQVTM and ANQGSEA. From the cysteine through the phenylalanine, the CDR3 covers 13 amino acids. Of the read, only the CDR3 DNA is kept; its 39 bases are in frame from base 1. V loses 1 base, J loses 4 bases, and the germline ends lie 10 bases apart.